The rows below give T cell receptor beta chains drawn from one sample of a study of T cell changes during pregnancy in multiple sclerosis. TCRdb keeps only in-frame clones here, not all; method: immunoSEQ multiplex PCR. The sample includes tens of thousands of clones, about 90% of them seen just once. This sample comprised peripheral blood, obtained in the first trimester of pregnancy. The receptors here all came from a female donor in good health, enrolled as a control in a pregnancy study. CDR3s include the opening cysteine and the closing phenylalanine or tryptophan.

TRBJ1-2	TRBV5-1	CASSSGQGNNLYGYTF
TRBJ2-1	TRBV11-2	CASSSVDNEQFF
TRBJ2-7	TRBV11-2	CASSLAGHRYEQYF
TRBJ1-2	TRBV11-3	CASSVRGYGYTF
TRBJ2-3	TRBV5-1	CASSLDSPRDTQYF
TRBJ1-4	TRBV19	CASSMPPGGVDEKLFF
TRBJ2-2	TRBV7-9	CASSFLTGRPGELFF
TRBJ1-5	TRBV19	CASSTRTATSYSNQPQHF
TRBJ2-3	TRBV5-4	CASSQGLAGGTSTDTQYF
TRBJ1-5	TRBV2	CASKGTGSNQPQHF
TRBJ2-7	TRBV4-3	CASSQSGKYEQYF
TRBJ1-1	TRBV7-2	CASSLETYTEAFF
TRBJ1-6	TRBV11-2	CASSFSFLTGQGSPLHF
TRBJ2-1	TRBV2	CASRRAVNEQFF
TRBJ1-2	TRBV19	CASINVGEEYGYTF
TRBJ1-5	TRBV28	CTAGQGSQPQHF
TRBJ1-3	TRBV28	CASSFWGAGNTIYF
TRBJ2-1	TRBV7-9	CASSLGRGLYNEQFF
TRBJ1-4	TRBV5-4	CASSLTANEKLFF
TRBJ1-1	TRBV9	CASSAYLNENTEAFF
TRBJ1-2	TRBV19	CASSVDRLVGYTF
TRBJ2-1	TRBV7-2	CASSSFGGNPNEQFF
TRBJ1-3	TRBV25-1	CASSALGSGNTIYF
TRBJ1-2	TRBV4-1	CASSQGDGYTF
TRBJ1-2	TRBV28	CASYSPYPGISSYGYTF
TRBJ2-7	TRBV6-6	CASSYSGQGIGEQYF
TRBJ2-3	TRBV10-3	CAISESGGGTDTQYF
TRBJ2-3	TRBV13	CASSSMTSGAFTDTQYF
TRBJ2-3	TRBV27	CASSLGTSGRFTDTQYF
TRBJ2-1	TRBV5-1	CASSLGLGEQFF
TRBJ2-5	TRBV7-2	CASSIAPGLATRETQYF
TRBJ1-1	TRBV14	CASSGGQAGTEAFF
TRBJ1-6	TRBV19	CATRGQNNSPLHF
TRBJ2-1	TRBV6-5	CASSRDRGIYNEQFF
TRBJ2-1	TRBV18	CASSPLRGQNNEQFF
TRBJ2-7	TRBV28	CASSLIGTGVSYEQYF
TRBJ1-6	TRBV18	CASSSGRVRTGGQIIHF
TRBJ1-2	TRBV7-9	CASSPDRGGGYGYTF
TRBJ1-1	TRBV25-1	CASRDRMNTEAFF
TRBJ1-1	TRBV6-1	CATTRDRPSAFF
TRBJ2-1	TRBV9	CASSTLAGSSYNEQFF
TRBJ1-4	TRBV4-3	CASSSLGTGMGKLFF
TRBJ2-1	TRBV11-2	CASSYGGDSNEQFF
TRBJ2-7	TRBV7-8	CASSLGTYRGKLGYEQYF
TRBJ1-4	TRBV11-2	CASSARGQGEEKLFF
TRBJ2-7	TRBV4-1	CASSPILANLNQQYF
TRBJ2-7	TRBV7-9	CASSAPGTGLTKEQYF